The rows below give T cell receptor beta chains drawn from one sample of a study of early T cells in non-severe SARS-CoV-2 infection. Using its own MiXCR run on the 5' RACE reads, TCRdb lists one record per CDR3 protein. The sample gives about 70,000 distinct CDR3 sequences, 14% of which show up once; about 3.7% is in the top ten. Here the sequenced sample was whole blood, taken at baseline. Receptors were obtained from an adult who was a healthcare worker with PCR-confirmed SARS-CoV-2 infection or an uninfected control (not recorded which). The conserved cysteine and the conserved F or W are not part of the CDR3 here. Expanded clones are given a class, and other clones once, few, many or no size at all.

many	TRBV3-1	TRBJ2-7	ASSPYLAGPSYEQY
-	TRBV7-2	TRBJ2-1	ASSFVRANEQF
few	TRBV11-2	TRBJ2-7	ASSWDFEAYEQY
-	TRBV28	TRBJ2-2	ASSLCIGRVAGCTGELF
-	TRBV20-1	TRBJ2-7	SARGSAGLTYEQY
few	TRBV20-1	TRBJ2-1	SFLAGRGMDEQF
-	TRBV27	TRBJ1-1	ASRVRGMNTEAF
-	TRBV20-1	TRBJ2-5	SARLAGVSQETQY
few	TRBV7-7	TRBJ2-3	ASSVDGTGGNTQY
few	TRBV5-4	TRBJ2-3	ASTSRASVDTQY